The clone carrying this TCR beta chain was recorded at least ten times. The antigen remains unidentified. Patients aged 18 to 65 had newly diagnosed hyperthyroidism of under 2 months' duration. Orbital computed tomography, thyroid ultrasound, serum thyroxine and TRAb, and clinical symptoms together informed the diagnoses. Germline trimming cut 9 bases from V and 3 bases from J; bases unmatched to any gene: 14. The CDR3 length is 16 residues. The germline V gene encodes CDR1 SGDLS and CDR2 YYNGEE. Using RNA transcripts as the source, TCR beta CDR3 regions were amplified. The HTBI primer set drove a first-round RT-PCR of the TCR CDR3. MiXCR, run by TCRdb on the multiplex PCR reads, gives a single entry per CDR3 protein. The sample has about 480,000 distinct CDR3 sequences, approximately 15% seen once. The data originate from a study of T cells in Graves' hyperthyroidism and ophthalmopathy. Study-wide findings and caveats: Blood also contained most expanded thyroid clonotypes above 0.001. Progression to ophthalmopathy was predicted a median of about six months early.

Sequencing used blood. J is TRBJ2-3 and V is TRBV9; 9 nucleotides match TRBD2. The TCR sequence derives from a woman aged 18-35 years with Graves' hyperthyroidism. CDR3 protein: CATSSGSGHLTDTQYF. CDR3 bases: TGTGCCACCAGTAGCGGGAGTGGGCACTTGACAGATACGCAGTATTTT.